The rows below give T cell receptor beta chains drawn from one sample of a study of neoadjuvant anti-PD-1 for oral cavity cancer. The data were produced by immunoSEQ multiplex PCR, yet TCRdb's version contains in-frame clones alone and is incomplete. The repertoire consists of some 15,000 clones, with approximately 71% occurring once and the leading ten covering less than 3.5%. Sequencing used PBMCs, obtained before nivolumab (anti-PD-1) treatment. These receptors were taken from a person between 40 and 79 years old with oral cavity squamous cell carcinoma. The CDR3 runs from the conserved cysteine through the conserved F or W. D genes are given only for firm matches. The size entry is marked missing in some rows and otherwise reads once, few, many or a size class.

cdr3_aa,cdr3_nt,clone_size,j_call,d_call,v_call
CASRRMGAEAFF,TGTGCCAGCAGGAGGATGGGGGCTGAAGCTTTCTTT,.,TRBJ1-1,.,TRBV6-5
CAISDSGNYGYTF,TGTGCCATCAGTGATTCAGGGAACTATGGCTACACCTTC,.,TRBJ1-2,.,TRBV10-3
CASTRDSLPYGYTF,TGTGCCAGCACCCGGGACAGTTTGCCCTATGGCTACACCTTC,.,TRBJ1-2,TRBD1,TRBV9
CASSPQQGANGYTF,TGTGCCAGCTCACCACAACAGGGGGCCAATGGCTACACCTTC,once,TRBJ1-2,TRBD1,TRBV18
CASSLPGIQRSGYTF,TGTGCCAGCAGCCTCCCCGGGATCCAGCGTTCTGGCTACACCTTC,.,TRBJ1-2,.,TRBV7-2
CASSLAMGDTQYF,TGTGCCAGCAGCCTCGCCATGGGAGATACGCAGTATTTT,.,TRBJ2-3,.,TRBV6-5
CASTFGQGLDGYTF,TGTGCCAGCACTTTCGGACAGGGCCTTGATGGCTACACCTTC,.,TRBJ1-2,TRBD1,TRBV6-5
CASSLAGGDGYTF,TGTGCCAGCAGCTTAGCTGGGGGGGATGGCTACACCTTC,.,TRBJ1-2,.,TRBV7-9
CASSERWRTEAFF,TGTGCCAGCAGTGAACGGTGGCGCACTGAAGCTTTCTTT,few,TRBJ1-1,.,TRBV2
CASHYGPGGTGELFF,TGTGCCAGCCACTATGGGCCGGGGGGAACCGGGGAGCTGTTTTTT,.,TRBJ2-2,TRBD2,TRBV6-1
CASSLGLAQETQYF,TGTGCCAGCAGCTTGGGGTTAGCTCAAGAGACCCAGTACTTC,.,TRBJ2-5,.,TRBV5-4
CASSFSGVHNEQFF,TGTGCCAGCAGTTTTAGCGGGGTACACAATGAGCAGTTCTTC,.,TRBJ2-1,TRBD2,TRBV27
CAIRGDGTDTQYF,TGTGCCATCAGAGGGGATGGCACAGATACGCAGTATTTT,.,TRBJ2-3,.,TRBV10-3
CASSDSGNEQFF,TGCGCCAGCAGCGACTCGGGGAATGAGCAGTTCTTC,.,TRBJ2-1,.,TRBV5-1
CASSWGPRTYEQYF,TGTGCCAGTAGTTGGGGACCGAGGACCTACGAGCAGTACTTC,.,TRBJ2-7,.,TRBV19
CASSQQPVGIVEQFF,TGCGCCAGCAGCCAACAGCCTGTGGGGATAGTTGAGCAGTTCTTC,.,TRBJ2-1,.,TRBV4-1
CASSLAGGAGELFF,TGTGCCAGCAGCTTAGCTGGGGGGGCCGGGGAGCTGTTTTTT,.,TRBJ2-2,TRBD2,TRBV7-6
CASSWGAAGYTF,TGTGCCAGCAGTTGGGGGGCTGCTGGCTACACCTTC,.,TRBJ1-2,.,TRBV25-1
CASSIGQGAYEQFF,TGTGCCAGCAGCATCGGACAGGGGGCTTATGAGCAGTTCTTC,.,TRBJ2-1,TRBD1,TRBV5-6
CASSLRRSSSETQYF,TGTGCCAGCAGCTTAAGGCGTAGTAGCAGCGAGACCCAGTACTTC,few,TRBJ2-5,.,TRBV7-2
CASSLTQGREQFF,TGCGCCAGCAGCTTAACCCAGGGACGTGAGCAGTTCTTC,.,TRBJ2-1,.,TRBV5-1
CASSMGQGYEKLFF,TGTGCCAGTAGTATGGGACAGGGGTATGAAAAACTGTTTTTT,once,TRBJ1-4,TRBD1,TRBV19
CASSAGQRNTEAFF,TGTGCCAGCAGTGCAGGGCAGAGGAACACTGAAGCTTTCTTT,few,TRBJ1-1,.,TRBV2
CASRRGLSGNTIYF,TGTGCCAGCCGTAGGGGGCTCTCTGGAAACACCATATATTTT,.,TRBJ1-3,TRBD1,TRBV13
CSIAGTLSGNTIYF,TGCAGCATTGCGGGGACTCTCTCTGGAAACACCATATATTTT,.,TRBJ1-3,.,TRBV29-1
CASSQPGRALNTEAFF,TGTGCCAGCAGCCAGCCGGGACGCGCTCTGAACACTGAAGCTTTCTTT,.,TRBJ1-1,.,TRBV11-2
CASSHRWNTEAFF,TGTGCCAGCAGCCACCGGTGGAACACTGAAGCTTTCTTT,.,TRBJ1-1,.,TRBV9
CASSQVGDTTDTQYF,TGTGCCAGCAGTCAAGTGGGGGACACCACAGATACGCAGTATTTT,.,TRBJ2-3,.,TRBV11-3
CASGRGGYGYTF,TGTGCCAGCGGAAGAGGGGGCTATGGCTACACCTTC,few,TRBJ1-2,.,TRBV6-5
CASSGVGQAHLLNEQYF,TGTGCCAGCAGCGGAGTTGGACAGGCCCATCTCCTCAACGAGCAGTACTTC,.,TRBJ2-7,.,TRBV21-1
CASSLGGQSTYEQYF,TGTGCCAGCAGCCTGGGGGGACAGTCTACCTACGAGCAGTACTTC,once,TRBJ2-7,.,TRBV11-1
CASNGGRAGYEQFF,TGTGCCAGTAACGGCGGGAGGGCCGGTTATGAGCAGTTCTTC,.,TRBJ2-1,TRBD2,TRBV19
CASSEASSGGAGEQYF,TGTGCCAGCAGTGAGGCGTCTAGCGGGGGGGCGGGCGAGCAGTACTTC,.,TRBJ2-7,TRBD2,TRBV25-1
CASSPYRLAGDTDTQYF,TGTGCCAGCAGTCCCTACCGGCTAGCGGGAGACACAGATACGCAGTATTTT,few,TRBJ2-3,TRBD2,TRBV27
CASSQDWSTGWNSNQPQHF,TGCGCCAGCAGCCAAGATTGGTCGACAGGGTGGAATAGCAATCAGCCCCAGCATTTT,.,TRBJ1-5,TRBD1,TRBV4-1
CASSLYYSSYEQYF,TGTGCCAGCAGCCTGTACTACTCCTCCTACGAGCAGTACTTC,.,TRBJ2-7,.,TRBV28
CSVEDGYTF,TGCAGCGTTGAGGATGGCTACACCTTC,.,TRBJ1-2,.,TRBV29-1
CASSVDRGRLQMGGYTF,TGTGCCAGCAGCGTAGACAGGGGGCGACTTCAGATGGGTGGCTACACCTTC,.,TRBJ1-2,TRBD1,TRBV7-9
CSVEADRNTEAFF,TGCAGCGTTGAGGCCGACAGAAACACTGAAGCTTTCTTT,.,TRBJ1-1,.,TRBV29-1
CASSLWGGPSDTQYF,TGTGCCAGCAGCTTGTGGGGGGGGCCCTCCGATACGCAGTATTTT,.,TRBJ2-3,.,TRBV7-6
CASSLVLGPYEQYF,TGTGCCAGCAGCTTAGTCCTTGGACCCTACGAGCAGTACTTC,.,TRBJ2-7,.,TRBV7-9
CATSRDLDRGLSEAFF,TGTGCCACCAGCAGGGACCTGGACAGGGGGCTCTCTGAAGCTTTCTTT,.,TRBJ1-1,TRBD1,TRBV15
CASRASGRSLLSYEQYF,TGTGCCAGCAGAGCTAGCGGGAGGTCGCTCCTCTCCTACGAGCAGTACTTC,.,TRBJ2-7,TRBD2,TRBV28
CASSFSGTARNQPQHF,TGTGCCAGCAGCTTCTCCGGGACAGCCCGTAATCAGCCCCAGCATTTT,.,TRBJ1-5,TRBD1,TRBV7-2
CAWTLYRQYYGYTF,TGTGCCTGGACCCTCTACCGACAGTACTATGGCTACACCTTC,.,TRBJ1-2,.,TRBV30
CASSPQWVGQPQHF,TGCGCCAGCAGCCCCCAATGGGTCGGGCAGCCCCAGCATTTT,.,TRBJ1-5,.,TRBV4-1
CASSLEGDTQYF,TGCGCCAGCAGCTTGGAGGGAGATACGCAGTATTTT,.,TRBJ2-3,.,TRBV5-1
CASSPYIDRFTDTQYF,TGCGCCAGCAGTCCCTACATAGACAGGTTCACAGATACGCAGTATTTT,.,TRBJ2-3,.,TRBV5-1
CASREPGLAGELTGELFF,TGTGCCAGCAGGGAACCGGGACTAGCGGGGGAGCTCACCGGGGAGCTGTTTTTT,medium-sized,TRBJ2-2,TRBD2,TRBV7-9
CASSMWGQPQHF,TGTGCCAGTAGTATGTGGGGTCAGCCCCAGCATTTT,once,TRBJ1-5,.,TRBV19
CASSPGGETGELFF,TGTGCCAGCAGTCCAGGGGGCGAGACCGGGGAGCTGTTTTTT,once,TRBJ2-2,TRBD1,TRBV6-5
CASSLGTLVQETQYF,TGTGCCAGCAGCCTAGGGACACTTGTCCAAGAGACCCAGTACTTC,few,TRBJ2-5,.,TRBV7-6
CASSQSKGGGRERSYGYTF,TGTGCCAGCAGCCAATCGAAGGGAGGGGGCAGGGAGCGAAGCTATGGCTACACCTTC,.,TRBJ1-2,TRBD1,TRBV16
CATVGTTGDSYEQYF,TGTGCCACCGTAGGAACTACAGGGGACTCCTACGAGCAGTACTTC,.,TRBJ2-7,TRBD1,TRBV15